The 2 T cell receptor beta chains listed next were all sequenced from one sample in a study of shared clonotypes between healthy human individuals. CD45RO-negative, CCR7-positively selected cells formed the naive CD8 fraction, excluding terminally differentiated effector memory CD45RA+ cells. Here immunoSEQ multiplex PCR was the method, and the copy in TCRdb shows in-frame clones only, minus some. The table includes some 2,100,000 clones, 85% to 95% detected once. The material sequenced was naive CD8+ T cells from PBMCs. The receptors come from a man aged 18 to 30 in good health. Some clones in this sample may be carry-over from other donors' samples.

Here the CDR3 reads CASSVFWGADNEQFF. The CDR3 nucleotides are TGTGCCAGCAGCGTATTCTGGGGGGCAGACAATGAGCAGTTCTTC. The chain is built from TRBV9 and TRBJ2-1, with D possibly called TRBD1 or TRBD2 (6 bases each). This CDR3 has 15 residues. V shed 1 base and J shed 5 bases, with 13 bases lying between them. In germline, CDR1 is SGDLS, CDR2 YYNGEE.

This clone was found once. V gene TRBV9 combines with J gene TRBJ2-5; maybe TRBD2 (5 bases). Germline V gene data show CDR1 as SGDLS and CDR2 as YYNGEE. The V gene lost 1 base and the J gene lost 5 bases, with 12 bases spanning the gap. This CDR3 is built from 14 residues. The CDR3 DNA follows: TGTGCCAGCAGCGTATCAGTTCGAGGGGAGACCCAGTACTTC. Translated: CASSVSVRGETQYF.